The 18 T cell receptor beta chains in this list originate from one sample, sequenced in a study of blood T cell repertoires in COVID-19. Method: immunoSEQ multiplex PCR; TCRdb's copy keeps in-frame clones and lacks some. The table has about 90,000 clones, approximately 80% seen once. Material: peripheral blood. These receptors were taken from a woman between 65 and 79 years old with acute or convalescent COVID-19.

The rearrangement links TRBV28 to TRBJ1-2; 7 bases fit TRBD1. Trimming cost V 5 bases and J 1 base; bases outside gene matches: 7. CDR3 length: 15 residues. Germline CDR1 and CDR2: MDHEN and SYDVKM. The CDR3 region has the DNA TGTGCCAGCAGTCTCGGGACAGAGATTAACTATGGCTACACCTTC. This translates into CASSLGTEINYGYTF.

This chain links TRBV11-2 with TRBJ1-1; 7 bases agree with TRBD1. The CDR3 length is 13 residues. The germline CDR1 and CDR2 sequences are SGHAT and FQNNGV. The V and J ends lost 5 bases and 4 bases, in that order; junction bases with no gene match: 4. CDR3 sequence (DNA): TGTGCCAGCAGCGCCGACAGGGCCACTGAAGCTTTCTTT. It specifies CASSADRATEAFF.

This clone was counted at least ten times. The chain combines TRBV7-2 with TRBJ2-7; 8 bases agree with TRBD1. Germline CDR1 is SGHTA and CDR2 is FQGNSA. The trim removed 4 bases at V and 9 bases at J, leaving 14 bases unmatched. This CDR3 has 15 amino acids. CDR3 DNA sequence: TGTGCCAGCAGCTCGCAGGGGGCCTCCGTAGGAAGGCAGTACTTC. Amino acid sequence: CASSSQGASVGRQYF.

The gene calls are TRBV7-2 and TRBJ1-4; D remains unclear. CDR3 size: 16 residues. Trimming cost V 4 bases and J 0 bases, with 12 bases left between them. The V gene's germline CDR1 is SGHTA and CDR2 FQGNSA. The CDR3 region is CASSSGVASTNEKLFF. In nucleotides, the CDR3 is TGTGCCAGCAGCTCGGGTGTCGCATCAACTAATGAAAAACTGTTTTTT.

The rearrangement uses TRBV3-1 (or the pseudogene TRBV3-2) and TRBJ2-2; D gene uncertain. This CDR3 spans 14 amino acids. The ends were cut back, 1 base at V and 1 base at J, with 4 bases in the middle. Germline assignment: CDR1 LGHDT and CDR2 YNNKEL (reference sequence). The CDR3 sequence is CASSQAGNTGELFF. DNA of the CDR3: TGTGCCAGCAGCCAAGCGGGGAACACCGGGGAGCTGTTTTTT.

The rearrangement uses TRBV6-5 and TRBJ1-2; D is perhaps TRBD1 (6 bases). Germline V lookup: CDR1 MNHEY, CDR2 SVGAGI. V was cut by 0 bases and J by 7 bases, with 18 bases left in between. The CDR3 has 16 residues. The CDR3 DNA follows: TGTGCCAGCAGTTACTCCCCCCCTTGGACAGACCCTGGCTACACCTTC. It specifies CASSYSPPWTDPGYTF.

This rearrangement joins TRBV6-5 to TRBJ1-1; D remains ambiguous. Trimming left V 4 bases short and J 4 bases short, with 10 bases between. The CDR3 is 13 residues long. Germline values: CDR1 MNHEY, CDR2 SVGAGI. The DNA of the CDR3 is TGTGCCAGCAGTTTCGAACGGAGCACTGAAGCTTTCTTT. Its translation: CASSFERSTEAFF.

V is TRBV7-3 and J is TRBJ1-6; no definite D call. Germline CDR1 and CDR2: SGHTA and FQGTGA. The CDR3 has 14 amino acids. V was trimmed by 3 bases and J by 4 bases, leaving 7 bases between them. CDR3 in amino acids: CASSLRNYNSPLHF. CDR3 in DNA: TGTGCCAGCAGCTTGAGAAATTATAATTCACCCCTCCACTTT.

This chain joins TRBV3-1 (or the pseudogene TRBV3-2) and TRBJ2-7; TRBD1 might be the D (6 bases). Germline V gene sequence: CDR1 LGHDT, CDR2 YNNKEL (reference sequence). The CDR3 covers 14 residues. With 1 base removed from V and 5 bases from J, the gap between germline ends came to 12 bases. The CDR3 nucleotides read TGTGCCAGCAGCCAAGTTCAGGGGACCCACGAGCAGTACTTC. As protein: CASSQVQGTHEQYF.

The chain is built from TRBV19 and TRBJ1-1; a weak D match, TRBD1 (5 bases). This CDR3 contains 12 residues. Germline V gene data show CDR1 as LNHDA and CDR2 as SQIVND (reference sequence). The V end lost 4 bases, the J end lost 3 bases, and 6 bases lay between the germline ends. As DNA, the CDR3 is TGTGCCAGTAGTAAGGGGTACACTGAAGCTTTCTTT. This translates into CASSKGYTEAFF.

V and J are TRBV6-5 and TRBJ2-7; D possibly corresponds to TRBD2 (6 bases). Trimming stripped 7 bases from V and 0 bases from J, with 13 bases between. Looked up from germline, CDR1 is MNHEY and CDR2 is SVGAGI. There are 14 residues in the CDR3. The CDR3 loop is CASKSGLTSYEQYF. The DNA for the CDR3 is TGTGCCAGCAAGAGCGGGCTCACCTCCTACGAGCAGTACTTC.

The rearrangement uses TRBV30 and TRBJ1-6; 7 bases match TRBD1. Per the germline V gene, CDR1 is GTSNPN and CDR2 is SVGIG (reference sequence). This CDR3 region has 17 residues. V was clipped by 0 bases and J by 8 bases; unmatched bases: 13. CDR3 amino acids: CAWSVLIGGRGDSPLHF. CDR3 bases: TGTGCCTGGAGTGTACTGATCGGCGGCAGGGGGGATTCACCCCTCCACTTT.

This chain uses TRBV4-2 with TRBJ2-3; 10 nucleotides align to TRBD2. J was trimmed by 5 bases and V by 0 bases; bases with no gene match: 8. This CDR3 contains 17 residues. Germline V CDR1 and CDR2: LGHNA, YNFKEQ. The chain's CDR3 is CASSQDGVSGRRDTQYF. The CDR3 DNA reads TGTGCCAGCAGCCAAGATGGGGTTAGCGGGAGGAGAGATACGCAGTATTTT.

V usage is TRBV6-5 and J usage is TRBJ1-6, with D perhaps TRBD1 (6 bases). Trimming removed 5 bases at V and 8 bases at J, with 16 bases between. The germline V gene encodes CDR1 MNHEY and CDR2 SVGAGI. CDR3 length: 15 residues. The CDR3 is CASSTGTPGDSPLHF. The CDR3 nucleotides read TGTGCCAGCAGTACAGGGACCCCAGGGGATTCACCCCTCCACTTT.

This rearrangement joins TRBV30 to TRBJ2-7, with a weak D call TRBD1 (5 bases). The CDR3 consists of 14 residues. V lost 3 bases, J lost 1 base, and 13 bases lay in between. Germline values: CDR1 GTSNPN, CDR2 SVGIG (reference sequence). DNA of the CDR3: TGTGCCTGGAGGAACCCGGCAGGGTCCTACGAGCAGTACTTC. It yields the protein CAWRNPAGSYEQYF.

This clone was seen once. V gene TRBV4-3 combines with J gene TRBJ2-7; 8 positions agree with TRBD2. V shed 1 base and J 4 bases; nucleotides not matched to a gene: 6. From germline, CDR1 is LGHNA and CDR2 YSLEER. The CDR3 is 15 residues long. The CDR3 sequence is CASSQAAGGKYEQYF. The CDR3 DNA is TGCGCCAGCAGCCAAGCGGCGGGGGGAAAGTACGAGCAGTACTTC.

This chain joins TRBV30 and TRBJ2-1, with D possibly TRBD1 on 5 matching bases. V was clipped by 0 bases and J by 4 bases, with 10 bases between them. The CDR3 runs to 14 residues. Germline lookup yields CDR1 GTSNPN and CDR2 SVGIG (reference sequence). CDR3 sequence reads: CAWSVGQGYNEQFF. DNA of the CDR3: TGTGCCTGGAGTGTGGGGCAGGGATACAATGAGCAGTTCTTC.

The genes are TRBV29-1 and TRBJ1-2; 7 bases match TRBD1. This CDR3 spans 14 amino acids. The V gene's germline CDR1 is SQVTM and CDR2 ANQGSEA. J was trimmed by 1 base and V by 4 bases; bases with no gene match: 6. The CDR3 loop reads CSVGGTEINYGYTF. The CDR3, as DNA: TGCAGCGTTGGGGGGACAGAGATTAACTATGGCTACACCTTC.